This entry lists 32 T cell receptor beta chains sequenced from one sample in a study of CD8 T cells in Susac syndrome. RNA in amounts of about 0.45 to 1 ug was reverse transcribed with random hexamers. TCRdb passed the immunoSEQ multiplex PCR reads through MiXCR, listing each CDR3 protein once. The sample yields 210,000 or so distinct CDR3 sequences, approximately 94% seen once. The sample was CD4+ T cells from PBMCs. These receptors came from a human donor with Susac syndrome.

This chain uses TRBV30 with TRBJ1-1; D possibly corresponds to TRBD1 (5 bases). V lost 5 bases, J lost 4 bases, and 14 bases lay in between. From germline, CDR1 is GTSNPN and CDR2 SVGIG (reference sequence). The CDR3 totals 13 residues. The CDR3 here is CAWDSQRSTEAFF. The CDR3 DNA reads TGTGCCTGGGACAGCCAACGGAGCACTGAAGCTTTCTTT.

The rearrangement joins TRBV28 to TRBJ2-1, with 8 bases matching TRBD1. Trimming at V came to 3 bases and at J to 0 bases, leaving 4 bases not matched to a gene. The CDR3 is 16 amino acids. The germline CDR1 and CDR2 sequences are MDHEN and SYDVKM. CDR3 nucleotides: TGTGCCAGCAGTTTGGTAGGACAGGGCTCCTACAATGAGCAGTTCTTC. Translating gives CASSLVGQGSYNEQFF. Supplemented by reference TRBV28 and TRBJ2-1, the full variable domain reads DVKVTQSSRYLVKRTGEKVFLECVQDMDHENMFWYRQDPGLGLRLIYFSYDVKMKEKGDIPEGYSVSREKKERFSLILESASTNQTSMYLCASSLVGQGSYNEQFFGPGTRLTVL.

In nucleotides, the CDR3 is TGTGCCACCAGTGCGCAAGAGACCCAGTACTTC. This translates into CATSAQETQYF. This rearrangement joins TRBV24-1 to TRBJ2-5; D unresolved. V dropped 5 bases and J dropped 2 bases, with 2 bases sitting between them. This CDR3 spans 11 amino acids. Germline V lookup: CDR1 KGHDR, CDR2 SFDVKD.

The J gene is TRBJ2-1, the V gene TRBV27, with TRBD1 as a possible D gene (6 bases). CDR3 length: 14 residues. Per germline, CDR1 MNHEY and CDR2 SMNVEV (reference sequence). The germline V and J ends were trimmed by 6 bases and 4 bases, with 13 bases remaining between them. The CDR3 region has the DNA TGTGCCAGCAGGGACCTGGACAGTTACAATGAGCAGTTCTTC. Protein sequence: CASRDLDSYNEQFF.

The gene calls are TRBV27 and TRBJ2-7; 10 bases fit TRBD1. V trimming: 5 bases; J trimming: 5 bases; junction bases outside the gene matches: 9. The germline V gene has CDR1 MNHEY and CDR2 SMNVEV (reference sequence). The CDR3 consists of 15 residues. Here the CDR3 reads CASSIRGQGRHEQYF. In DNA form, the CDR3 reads TGTGCCAGCAGTATTCGGGGACAGGGGAGACACGAGCAGTACTTC.

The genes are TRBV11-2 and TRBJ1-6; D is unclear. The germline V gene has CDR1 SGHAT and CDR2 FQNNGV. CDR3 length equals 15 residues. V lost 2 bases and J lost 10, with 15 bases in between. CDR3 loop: CASSLSLTGTSPLHF. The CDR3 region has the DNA TGTGCCAGCAGCTTATCGTTGACGGGAACGTCACCCCTCCACTTT.

CDR3: CASSQLGQPRDEQFF. The CDR3 DNA is TGCGCCAGCAGTCAATTGGGACAGCCTAGGGATGAGCAGTTCTTC. V is TRBV23-1 and J is TRBJ2-1, with TRBD1 identical over 7 bases. TRBV23-1 carries the ORF label, with uncertain function. After removal of 1 base from V and 8 bases from J, the junction contained 8 bases not matched to a gene. The CDR3 extends over 15 amino acids.

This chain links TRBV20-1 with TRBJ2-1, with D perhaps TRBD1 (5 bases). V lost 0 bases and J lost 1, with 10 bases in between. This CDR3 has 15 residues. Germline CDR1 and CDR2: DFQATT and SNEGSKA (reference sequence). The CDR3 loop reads CSARDRAFSYNEQFF. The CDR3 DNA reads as TGCAGTGCTAGAGACAGGGCGTTTTCCTACAATGAGCAGTTCTTC.

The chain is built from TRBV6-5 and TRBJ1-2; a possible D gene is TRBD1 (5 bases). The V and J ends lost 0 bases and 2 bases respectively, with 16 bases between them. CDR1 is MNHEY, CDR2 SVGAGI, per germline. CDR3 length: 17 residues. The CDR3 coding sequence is TGTGCCAGCAGTTACTCCCCGTGGACATCGCCAAACTATGGCTACACCTTC. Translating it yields CASSYSPWTSPNYGYTF.

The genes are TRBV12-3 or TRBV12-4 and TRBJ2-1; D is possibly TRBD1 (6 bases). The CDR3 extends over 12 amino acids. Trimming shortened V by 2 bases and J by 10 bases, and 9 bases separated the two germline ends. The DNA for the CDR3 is TGTGCCAGCAGTTTACGAACAGGGGAGCAGTTCTTC. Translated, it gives CASSLRTGEQFF.

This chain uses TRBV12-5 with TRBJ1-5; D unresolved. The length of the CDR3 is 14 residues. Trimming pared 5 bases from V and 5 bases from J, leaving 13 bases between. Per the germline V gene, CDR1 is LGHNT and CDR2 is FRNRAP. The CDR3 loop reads CASGIQNGDQPQHF. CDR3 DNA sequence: TGTGCTAGTGGTATACAGAACGGGGATCAGCCCCAGCATTTT. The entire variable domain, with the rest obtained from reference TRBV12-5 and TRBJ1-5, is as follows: DARVTQTPRHKVTEMGQEVTMRCQPILGHNTVFWYRQTMMQGLELLAYFRNRAPLDDSGMPKDRFSAEMPDATLATLKIQPSEPRDSAVYFCASGIQNGDQPQHFGDGTRLSIL.

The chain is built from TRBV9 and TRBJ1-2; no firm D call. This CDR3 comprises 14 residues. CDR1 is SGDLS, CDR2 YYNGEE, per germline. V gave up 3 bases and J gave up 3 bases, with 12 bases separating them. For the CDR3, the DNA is TGTGCCAGCAGCGCCCTCGCTTTGGACTATGGCTACACCTTC. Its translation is CASSALALDYGYTF. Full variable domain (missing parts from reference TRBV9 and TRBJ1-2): DSGVTQTPKHLITATGQRVTLRCSPRSGDLSVYWYQQSLDQGLQFLIQYYNGEERAKGNILERFSAQQFPDLHSELNLSSLELGDSALYFCASSALALDYGYTFGSGTRLTVV.

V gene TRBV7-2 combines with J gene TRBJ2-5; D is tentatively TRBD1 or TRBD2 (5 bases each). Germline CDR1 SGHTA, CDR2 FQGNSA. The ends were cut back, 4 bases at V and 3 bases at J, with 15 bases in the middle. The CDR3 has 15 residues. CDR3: CASSYPGRVKETQYF. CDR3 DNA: TGTGCCAGCAGCTACCCGGGACGGGTAAAAGAGACCCAGTACTTC.

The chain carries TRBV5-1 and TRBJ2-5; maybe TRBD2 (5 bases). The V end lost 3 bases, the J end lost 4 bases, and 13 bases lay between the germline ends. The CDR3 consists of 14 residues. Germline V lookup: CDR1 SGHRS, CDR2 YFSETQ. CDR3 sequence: CASSSRGDGETQYF. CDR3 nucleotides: TGCGCCAGCAGCTCCCGGGGAGATGGAGAGACCCAGTACTTC.

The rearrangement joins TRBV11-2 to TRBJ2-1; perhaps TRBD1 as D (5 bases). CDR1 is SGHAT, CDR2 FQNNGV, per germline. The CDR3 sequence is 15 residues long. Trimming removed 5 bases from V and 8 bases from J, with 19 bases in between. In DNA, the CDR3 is TGTGCCAGCAGCGTACAAGGCGCTTTAGGGGATGAGCAGTTCTTC. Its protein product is CASSVQGALGDEQFF.

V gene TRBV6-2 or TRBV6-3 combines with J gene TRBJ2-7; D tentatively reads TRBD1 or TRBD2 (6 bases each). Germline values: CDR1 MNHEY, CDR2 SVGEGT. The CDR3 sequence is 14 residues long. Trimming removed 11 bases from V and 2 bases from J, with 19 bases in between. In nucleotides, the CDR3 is TGTGCCGGAGGAGGGGGGACACCTACCTACGAGCAGTACTTC. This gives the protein CAGGGGTPTYEQYF.

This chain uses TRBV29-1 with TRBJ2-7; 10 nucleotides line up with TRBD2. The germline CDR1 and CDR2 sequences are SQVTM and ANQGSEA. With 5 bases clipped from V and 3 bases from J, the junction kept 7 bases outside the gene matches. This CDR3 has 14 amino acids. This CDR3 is CSVIAGGKYYEQYF. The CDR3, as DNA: TGCAGCGTTATAGCGGGGGGAAAATACTACGAGCAGTACTTC.

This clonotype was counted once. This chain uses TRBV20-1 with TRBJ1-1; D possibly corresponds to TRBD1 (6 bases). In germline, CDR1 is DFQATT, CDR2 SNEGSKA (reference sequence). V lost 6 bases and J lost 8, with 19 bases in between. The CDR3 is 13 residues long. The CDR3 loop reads CSATRGGGEEAFF. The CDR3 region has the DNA TGCAGTGCCACTAGAGGGGGGGGAGAAGAAGCTTTCTTT.

The CDR3 is CASSPGTGPSTDTQYF. The CDR3 nucleotides are TGTGCCAGCAGCCCAGGGACAGGGCCGAGCACAGATACGCAGTATTTT. The chain carries TRBV3-1 and TRBJ2-3; 9 bases are shared with TRBD1. V was pared by 4 bases and J by 0 bases, with 5 bases of the junction left unmatched. This CDR3 comprises 16 residues. CDR1 and CDR2 (germline): LGHDT, YNNKEL (reference sequence).

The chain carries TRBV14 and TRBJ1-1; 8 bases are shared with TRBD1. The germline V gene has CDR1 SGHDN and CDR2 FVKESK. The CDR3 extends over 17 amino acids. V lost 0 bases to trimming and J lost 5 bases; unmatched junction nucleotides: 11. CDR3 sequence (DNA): TGTGCCAGCAGCCAAGAAGGATGGACAGGGAGAGGAACTGAAGCTTTCTTT. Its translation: CASSQEGWTGRGTEAFF.

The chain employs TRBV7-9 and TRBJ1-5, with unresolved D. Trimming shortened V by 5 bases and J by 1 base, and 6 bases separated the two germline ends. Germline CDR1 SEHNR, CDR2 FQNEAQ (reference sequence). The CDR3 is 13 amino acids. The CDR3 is CASSGVSNQPQHF. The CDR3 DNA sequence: TGTGCCAGCAGCGGGGTGAGCAATCAGCCCCAGCATTTT.

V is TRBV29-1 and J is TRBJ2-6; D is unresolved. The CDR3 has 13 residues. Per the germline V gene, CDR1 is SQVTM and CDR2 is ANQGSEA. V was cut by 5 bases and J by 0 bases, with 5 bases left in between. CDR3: CSVLGSGANVLTF. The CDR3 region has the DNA TGCAGCGTTCTGGGCTCTGGGGCCAACGTCCTGACTTTC.

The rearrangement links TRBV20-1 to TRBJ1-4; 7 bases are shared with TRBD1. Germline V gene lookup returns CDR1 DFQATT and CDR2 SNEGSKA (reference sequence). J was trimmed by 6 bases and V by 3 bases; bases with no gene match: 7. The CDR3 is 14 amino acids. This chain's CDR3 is CSASRGGTDEKLFF. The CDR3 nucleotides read TGCAGTGCTAGCCGGGGCGGGACAGATGAAAAACTGTTTTTT.

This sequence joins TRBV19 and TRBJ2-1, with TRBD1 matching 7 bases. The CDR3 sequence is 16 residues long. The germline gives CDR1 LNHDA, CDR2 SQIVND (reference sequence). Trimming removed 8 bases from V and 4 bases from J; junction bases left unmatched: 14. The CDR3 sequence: CASRSTGAEGYNEQFF. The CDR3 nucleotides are TGTGCCAGTCGTTCCACAGGGGCCGAAGGATACAATGAGCAGTTCTTC.

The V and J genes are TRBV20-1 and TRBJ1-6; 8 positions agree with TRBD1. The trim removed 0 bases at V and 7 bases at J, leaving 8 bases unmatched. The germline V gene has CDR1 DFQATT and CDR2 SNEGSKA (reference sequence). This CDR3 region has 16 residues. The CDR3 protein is CSARDLGQGANSPLHF. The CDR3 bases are TGCAGTGCTAGAGATCTAGGACAGGGAGCGAATTCACCCCTCCACTTT.

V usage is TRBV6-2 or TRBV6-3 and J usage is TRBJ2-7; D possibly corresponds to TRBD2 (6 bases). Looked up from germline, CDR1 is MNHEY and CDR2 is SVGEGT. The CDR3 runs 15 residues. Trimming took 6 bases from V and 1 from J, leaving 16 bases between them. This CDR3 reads CASREAGGRSYEQYF. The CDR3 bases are TGTGCCAGCAGGGAGGCAGGAGGGAGGTCCTACGAGCAGTACTTC.

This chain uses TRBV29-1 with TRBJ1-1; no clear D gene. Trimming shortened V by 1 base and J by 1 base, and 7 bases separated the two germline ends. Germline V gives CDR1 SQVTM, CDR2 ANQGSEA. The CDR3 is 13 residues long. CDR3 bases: TGCAGCGTTGAAGGAACAAGGAACACTGAAGCTTTCTTT. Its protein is CSVEGTRNTEAFF.

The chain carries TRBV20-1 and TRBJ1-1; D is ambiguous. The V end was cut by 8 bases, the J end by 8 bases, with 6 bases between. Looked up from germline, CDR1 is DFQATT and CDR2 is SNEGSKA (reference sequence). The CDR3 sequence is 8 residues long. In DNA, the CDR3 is TGCAGTCCTAACGAAGCTTTCTTT. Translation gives CSPNEAFF.

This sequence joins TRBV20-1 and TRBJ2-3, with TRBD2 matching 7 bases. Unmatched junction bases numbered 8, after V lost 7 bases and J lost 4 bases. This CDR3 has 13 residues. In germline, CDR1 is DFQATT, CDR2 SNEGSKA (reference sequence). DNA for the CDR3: TGCAGTGTACCGGGACTATCCTCAGATACGCAGTATTTT. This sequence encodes CSVPGLSSDTQYF.

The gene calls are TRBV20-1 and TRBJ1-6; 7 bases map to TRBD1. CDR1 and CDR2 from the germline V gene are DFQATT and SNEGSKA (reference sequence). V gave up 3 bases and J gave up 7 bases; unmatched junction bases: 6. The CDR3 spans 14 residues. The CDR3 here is CSASAGTANSPLHF. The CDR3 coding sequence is TGCAGTGCTAGTGCTGGGACAGCGAATTCACCCCTCCACTTT.

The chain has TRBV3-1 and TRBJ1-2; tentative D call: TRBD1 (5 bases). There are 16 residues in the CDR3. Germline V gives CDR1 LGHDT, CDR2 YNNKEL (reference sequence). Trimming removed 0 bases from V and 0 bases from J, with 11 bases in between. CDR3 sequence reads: CASSQETDRPNYGYTF. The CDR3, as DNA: TGTGCCAGCAGCCAAGAGACAGACAGACCTAACTATGGCTACACCTTC.

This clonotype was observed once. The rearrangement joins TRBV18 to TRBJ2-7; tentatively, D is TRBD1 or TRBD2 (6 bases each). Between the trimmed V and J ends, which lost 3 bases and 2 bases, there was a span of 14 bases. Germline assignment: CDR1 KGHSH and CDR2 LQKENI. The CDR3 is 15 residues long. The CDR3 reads CASSPSGGPTYEQYF. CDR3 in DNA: TGTGCCAGCTCACCCAGTGGGGGGCCGACCTACGAGCAGTACTTC.